Sequencing of this T cell receptor (beta chain) was carried out in a study of cytomegalovirus exposure and HLA in healthy donors (dated by TCRdb to 2017 to 2019). In terms of the full investigation: According to an earlier analysis of several hundred of the donors, some 180 million T cells yielded 95 million to 140 million unique TCR beta sequences and 276 Gb of sequence data. The number of donors typed differed by locus, with roughly 620-640 for A, B, C, DRB1 and DQB1, roughly 520 for DQA1, nearly 610 for DPA1, and some 450 for DPB1. Of the roughly 410 genotyped donors, 75% to 85% were placed in the genetic ancestry cluster associated with self-reported Caucasian donors. Among several hundred genotyped donors of the cohort, an average of around 250,000 unique TCR beta nucleotide sequences was sequenced per donor, of which approximately 19% were non-productive. Using immunosequencing, the study profiled T cell repertoires from 500 to 800 subjects and related those repertoires to cytomegalovirus serostatus. Both class I and class II loci were covered by HLA typing, at four-digit resolution. In a later genetic analysis, genome-wide SNP genotypes for 398 of the 666 donors were used, and that subset was treated as a discovery cohort. Roughly 290 gigabases of sequencing data and approximately 92 million unique TCR sequences made up an early release that covered approximately 700 HLA-typed donors. The study was designed to test whether signatures of past pathogen exposure could be identified by cataloging public T cell receptors. Along with the 666-subject first cohort, a separate validation cohort of over a hundred different subjects was used. High-throughput TCR immunosequencing, statistical association of individual TCRs with disease status, and machine learning were combined to predict cytomegalovirus infection status. The later analysis used no new phenotypic data to find candidate immune exposures, relying instead on TCR beta sequences and their occurrence across donors. A few DR-DQ haplotypes were treated as single units for association and clustering because of strong linkage in the cohort. In a later analysis, previously published TCR beta repertoires from several hundred donors were re-analyzed and high-resolution HLA genotyping was added so that TCR occurrence patterns could be studied. Every repertoire in the discovery cohort had been generated on one and the same sequencing platform. An earlier analysis of several hundred of the donors applied high-throughput TCR beta sequencing to assess whether each TCR beta V gene segment acted as functional or pseudogenic. Donor age, sex, ethnicity and CMV serostatus were compiled alongside the repertoire data. Broad study findings and their caveats: While some public TCRs were present in many individuals, most TCR sequences turned up only very rarely across donors. Strong co-occurrence of HLA alleles, especially DR and DQ, made assigning TCR associations to individual alleles difficult. A later genetic analysis reported fewer N-insertions in productive TCRs among donors in an Asian-associated ancestry cluster than the approximately 670-donor mean. Because HLA typing was missing for some donors at each locus, association tests included only the typed subset. The presence/absence analyses assumed that sequencing depth was roughly uniform across donors, and that assumption may not be true. The sequencing pipeline was judged likely to have produced a cluster of highly shared sequence variants as a technical artifact. A further reported finding was that TCR beta sequences accurately predicted the HLA-A and HLA-B alleles for most subjects in the first cohort. In a later analysis, the rate of TCR association differed among HLA loci, with DRB1 alleles having the most associated TCRs and HLA-C alleles having the fewest. An association between a missense DCLRE1C variant and V-gene and J-gene trimming of TCR beta chains was found in a later genetic analysis and replicated in an independent cohort. A later analysis found that HLA-associated TCR beta chains were more clonally expanded and had lower generation probabilities than equally common non-associated chains. The study listed 164 TCR beta chains as associated with cytomegalovirus. For the cohort, immune exposure information was limited to CMV serostatus. The cohort was sequenced for TCR beta chains only, and without alpha or paired-chain data the features that could be detected were limited. In an earlier analysis of approximately 590 of the donors, most TCR beta V segments appeared in productive rearrangements about 90% or about 30% of the time, broadly matching IMGT annotations. At a false discovery rate of 0.05, a later analysis linked under 20,000 TCR beta sequences to specific HLA alleles. Cytomegalovirus status was reported to be diagnosed by the classifier with high specificity and sensitivity in both the original and validation cohorts. Linkage disequilibrium might explain the correlated functional status among segregating V segments, but an unknown experimental factor could not be excluded. The earlier analysis of 587 of the donors excluded 15 to 20 rarely observed V segments, including chromosome 9 orphons, because counts were too low. It was suggested by the authors that the approach could potentially be generalized to other disease states and immunological phenotypes. According to a later analysis, most CMV-associated TCR beta chains appeared to be HLA-restricted, and the HLA associations seemed to be driven largely by CMV exposure. In vitro tests confirmed that a few of the cytomegalovirus-associated TCR beta chains recognize cytomegalovirus antigens. Several of the top co-occurrence clusters appeared to be linked to parvovirus B19, influenza, CMV and Epstein-Barr virus, according to a later analysis.

The library was obtained by the immunoSEQ multiplex PCR assay. For the multiplex PCR, a mixture combining 60 forward primers for TCR Vbeta segments and 13 reverse primers for TCR Jbeta segments was used. The CDR3 region of rearranged TCR beta genes was amplified from genomic DNA with a multiplex PCR assay. On the Illumina HiSeq System, the amplified TCR beta libraries were sequenced as 87-base-pair reads. On the study's bioinformatics: Across the 500 to 700 repertoires, a later analysis counted 78 million or so unique TCR beta chains, roughly 11 million of which were shared by at least two donors. Raw reads were error-corrected and collapsed into unique sequences by a nearest-neighbor algorithm in which closely related sequences were merged to remove PCR and sequencing errors. To assign V, D and J gene segments, CDR3 sequences were aligned to IMGT reference sequences. For a sequence to be retained, at least a six-nucleotide match to both a V gene segment and a J gene segment was required. Rearrangements were classified as productive when the CDR3 lacked stop codons and remained in frame with V and J, and all other rearrangements were classified as non-productive. CDR3 was defined according to IMGT convention as the region running from the second conserved V-encoded cysteine to the conserved J-encoded phenylalanine. In an earlier analysis of more than 550 of the donors, sequences lacking an unambiguous match to a single V gene segment were excluded. In an earlier analysis of 587 of the donors, a V segment was called functional when productive rearrangements were above 56.7%, and segregating when the standard deviation between donors exceeded 5%. A statistical classification framework was developed to diagnose cytomegalovirus status using the catalog of TCR beta chain sequences. In a later analysis, V and J genes were assigned by comparing TCR nucleotide sequences against IMGT/GENE-DB human TR gene sequences. Using the TCRdist pipeline, a later analysis assigned CDR3 sequences along with most-parsimonious VDJ recombination scenarios. A later analysis defined each TCR beta chain by its CDR3 amino acid sequence plus V-gene family, and excluded reads lacking a unique V-gene family. To address suspected cross-contamination and a sequencing artifact, a later analysis removed approximately 590 highly shared, low-generation-probability nucleotide sequences. In a later analysis, a clonal expansion index was calculated for each public chain from normalized within-repertoire ranks of inferred template counts. In a later analysis, generation probabilities were computed using a VDJ recombination model fitted to out-of-frame rearrangements, and the results were checked against IGoR. A later analysis scored TCR-TCR, TCR-HLA and TCR-CMV co-occurrence with hypergeometric tests, applying a repertoire-size bias correction to TCR pairs. False discovery rates were estimated in a later analysis by permuting HLA or CMV assignments 20 times. In a later analysis, co-occurring TCRs were grouped using DBSCAN, with TCRdist sequence similarity added in when clustering inside HLA-allele-positive subsets. Repertoires with fewer than 30,000 or more than 120,000 public chains, plus five repertoires with anomalous nucleotide sharing, were excluded from co-occurrence clustering. In its TCRdb copy, this immuneACCESS table keeps in-frame sequences only and misses some clones. Where compared with another copy, unresolved V genes explain less than half of these, and the others have no known cause. V and J calls plus clone size are reproduced from that table; the DNA served to infer D and trimming. Here the sample has around 140,000 clones; roughly 80% occur a single time. The top ten clones comprise approximately 1.4% of the sample.

The cohort consisted of 670 or so healthy bone marrow donors. Cohort members were all nominally healthy when sampled, although unrecorded immune exposures were likely present. The donor was CMV seronegative and was included in the group of a few hundred seronegative cohort members. Each donor provided a peripheral blood sample, and peripheral blood mononuclear cells were used for TCR beta sequencing. Genomic DNA extraction from the blood cell samples was performed with the Qiagen DNeasy Blood Extraction Kit. With regard to this clone: The antigen it recognizes is unknown. Base qualities are missing; no much larger clone stands one base away.

The sample consisted of PBMCs. This sequence originates from a man aged 35 to 55 in good health and CMV-seronegative.

This receptor carries the CDR3 CASSLTNWAGSGNEQFF. The DNA sequence is TGTGCCAGCAGCTTAACGAATTGGGCAGGGTCGGGCAATGAGCAGTTCTTC. The chain links TRBV7-3 with TRBJ2-1; TRBD1 is a possible D gene, resting on 5 matching bases. The CDR3 measures 17 amino acids from cysteine to phenylalanine. Just the 51-base CDR3 DNA is kept, in frame starting at base 1. Deletion took 0 bases off V and 6 bases off J, with a span of 18 bases between the germline ends. CDR1 is given as SGHTA and CDR2 as FQGTGA, both from the germline V gene.